One sample yielded the 32 T cell receptor beta chains listed below, sequenced in a study of control samples from healthy donors and cancer patients. Assay: immunoSEQ multiplex PCR; the TCRdb copy retains only in-frame clones and omits some. The profile shows around 95,000 clones, roughly 80% of them singletons. Sequencing was done on a sample of blood. The receptor source for this set is a young man in good health.

The rearrangement links TRBV23-1 to TRBJ1-6; 8 positions match TRBD1. TRBV23-1 is given ORF status, its function remaining uncertain. This CDR3 has 15 amino acids. Unmatched junction bases numbered 12, after V lost 7 bases and J lost 10 bases. The CDR3: CASTGQGEVGSPLHF. DNA for the CDR3: TGCGCCAGCACCGGACAGGGTGAAGTGGGCTCACCCCTCCACTTT.

The rearrangement links TRBV3-1 (or the pseudogene TRBV3-2) to TRBJ2-5, with 9 bases identical to TRBD1. The germline gives CDR1 LGHDT, CDR2 YNNKEL (reference sequence). Unmatched junction bases numbered 12, after V lost 8 bases and J lost 5 bases. The CDR3 runs to 15 residues. CDR3 protein: CASGPGQGGLETQYF. In nucleotides, the CDR3 is TGTGCCAGCGGCCCGGGACAGGGAGGCCTCGAGACCCAGTACTTC.

This clone was counted between two and nine times. The CDR3 protein is CATRQGGSSYNSPLHF. The DNA of the CDR3 is TGTGCCACCCGCCAGGGGGGTAGCTCCTATAATTCACCCCTCCACTTT. The chain combines TRBV19 with TRBJ1-6; 7 bases agree with TRBD1. Germline V gene lookup returns CDR1 LNHDA and CDR2 SQIVND (reference sequence). Trimming cost V 10 bases and J 0 bases; bases outside gene matches: 9. The CDR3 loop spans 16 amino acids.

Of note for this clone: Additional DNA sequences in this sample encode the identical CDR3. The CDR3 coding sequence is TGTGCCAGCAGCTTAGCGGGGAATCAGCCCCAGCATTTT. Translation gives CASSLAGNQPQHF. V and J are TRBV11-2 and TRBJ1-5, with D unresolved. This CDR3 is built from 13 residues. Germline-derived CDR1 and CDR2 are SGHAT and FQNNGV. The V and J ends lost 1 base and 4 bases respectively, with 5 bases between them.

The chain couples TRBV2 to TRBJ1-2; 8 bases are a match to TRBD1. V shed 5 bases, J shed 7 bases, and the junction held 6 bases outside the gene matches. Germline CDR1 is SNHLY and CDR2 is FYNNEI. This CDR3 region has 13 residues. The DNA for the CDR3 is TGTGCCAGCAGTTCCAACAGGGGGATTGGCTACACCTTC. Its protein is CASSSNRGIGYTF. The variable domain in full, completed from reference TRBV2 and TRBJ1-2, reads EPEVTQTPSHQVTQMGQEVILRCVPISNHLYFYWYRQILGQKVEFLVSFYNNEISEKSEIFDDQFSVERPDGSNFTLKIRSTKLEDSAMYFCASSSNRGIGYTFGSGTRLTVV.

The V call is TRBV30, the J call TRBJ1-4; D is perhaps TRBD1 (6 bases). The V gene's germline CDR1 is GTSNPN and CDR2 SVGIG (reference sequence). The CDR3 covers 13 residues. Trimming stripped 8 bases from V and 3 bases from J, with 13 bases between. The CDR3 spells CAGIQGPNEKLFF. The CDR3, as DNA: TGTGCCGGAATACAGGGCCCTAATGAAAAACTGTTTTTT.

The genes are TRBV7-2 and TRBJ2-7; no reliable D call. CDR1 is SGHTA, CDR2 FQGNSA, per germline. The ends were cut back, 3 bases at V and 1 base at J, with 7 bases in the middle. CDR3 length: 13 amino acids. CDR3 in amino acids: CASSLTASYEQYF. DNA for the CDR3: TGTGCCAGCAGCTTGACTGCATCCTACGAGCAGTACTTC.

The rearrangement uses TRBV6-5 and TRBJ1-5; 8 bases agree with TRBD1. CDR1 is MNHEY and CDR2 is SVGAGI in the germline V gene. The ends lost 7 bases at V and 3 bases at J; junction bases unmatched: 5. The CDR3 runs 14 residues. DNA for the CDR3: TGTGCCAGCATGGACAGGGTGGTCAATCAGCCCCAGCATTTT. Translating it yields CASMDRVVNQPQHF.

The gene calls are TRBV7-9 and TRBJ2-3; D gene uncertain. Germline V gene sequence: CDR1 SEHNR, CDR2 FQNEAQ (reference sequence). The V end lost 5 bases, the J end lost 6 bases, and 12 bases lay between the germline ends. This CDR3 is 13 amino acids long. The chain's CDR3 is CASSLDGTDTQYF. The CDR3 DNA is TGTGCCAGCAGCCTAGACGGTACGGATACGCAGTATTTT. Variable domain in full (rest from reference TRBV7-9 and TRBJ2-3): DTGVSQNPRHKITKRGQNVTFRCDPISEHNRLYWYRQTLGQGPEFLTYFQNEAQLEKSRLLSDRFSAERPKGSFSTLEIQRTEQGDSAMYLCASSLDGTDTQYFGPGTRLTVL.

The chain recombines TRBV28 with TRBJ2-7; 9 bases fit TRBD2. Germline trimming cut 3 bases from V and 4 bases from J; bases unmatched to any gene: 4. Germline lookup yields CDR1 MDHEN and CDR2 SYDVKM. This CDR3 has 14 residues. CDR3 in amino acids: CASSFGGGAYEQYF. DNA of the CDR3: TGTGCCAGCAGTTTTGGCGGGGGGGCTTACGAGCAGTACTTC.

The V and J genes are TRBV9 and TRBJ2-1; TRBD1 matches at 9 bases. V shed 3 bases, J shed 9 bases, and the junction held 13 bases outside the gene matches. CDR1 and CDR2 from the germline V gene are SGDLS and YYNGEE. The CDR3 contains 16 residues. The CDR3 sequence is CASSATGTGLNGEQFF. The CDR3 DNA is TGTGCCAGCAGCGCCACCGGGACAGGGCTTAACGGTGAGCAGTTCTTC.

The chain is built from TRBV30 and TRBJ1-5; 8 bases align to TRBD1. J was trimmed by 3 bases and V by 5 bases; bases with no gene match: 9. CDR1 and CDR2 (germline): GTSNPN, SVGIG (reference sequence). The CDR3 covers 15 residues. The CDR3 loop reads CAWGLGDRINQPQHF. In nucleotides, the CDR3 is TGTGCCTGGGGGCTCGGGGACAGGATCAATCAGCCCCAGCATTTT.

The V and J genes are TRBV10-3 and TRBJ1-5; D call uncertain. The CDR3 extends over 13 amino acids. Between the trimmed V and J ends, which lost 2 bases and 4 bases, there was a span of 6 bases. The germline gives CDR1 ENHRY, CDR2 SYGVKD. The CDR3 coding sequence is TGTGCCATCAGTGAGAGGGATAATCAGCCCCAGCATTTT. Translating gives CAISERDNQPQHF.

The V call is TRBV5-4, the J call TRBJ2-3; D is ambiguous. This CDR3 contains 15 residues. The germline V gene encodes CDR1 SGHNT and CDR2 YYREEE (reference sequence). V lost 0 bases, J lost 2 bases, and 10 bases lay in between. The chain's CDR3 is CASSLETVATDTQYF. DNA of the CDR3: TGTGCCAGCAGCTTGGAGACGGTCGCCACAGATACGCAGTATTTT. Looking up the rest from reference TRBV5-4 and TRBJ2-3 gives the full variable domain: ETGVTQSPTHLIKTRGQQVTLRCSSQSGHNTVSWYQQALGQGPQFIFQYYREEENGRGNFPPRFSGLQFPNYSSELNVNALELDDSALYLCASSLETVATDTQYFGPGTRLTVL.

This chain uses TRBV5-6 with TRBJ2-1; 10 positions match TRBD2. V lost 0 bases to trimming and J lost 2 bases; unmatched junction nucleotides: 5. This CDR3 is built from 17 residues. CDR1 SGHDT and CDR2 YYEEEE come from the germline V gene. DNA of the CDR3: TGTGCCAGCAGCTTGGCGGCTAGCGGGGGACCCTACAATGAGCAGTTCTTC. Translating gives CASSLAASGGPYNEQFF.

With respect to this clone: Relative to the germline gene, one junction end is altered; a read error may explain this. The V call is TRBV6-5, the J call TRBJ1-2; 7 bases map to TRBD1. Germline CDR1 and CDR2: MNHEY and SVGAGI. The CDR3 covers 15 residues. The CDR3 reads CASSDSVGGVYGYTF. DNA for the CDR3: TGTGCCAGCAGTGACTCGGTAGGGGGCGTCTATGGCTACACCTTC.

The chain joins TRBV6-6 to TRBJ1-1; no definite D call. The CDR3 has 15 residues. Germline V CDR1 and CDR2: MNHNY, SVGAGI (reference sequence). V lost 2 bases and J 2 bases, leaving 12 bases between the germline ends. The CDR3: CASSYGGQANTEAFF. In DNA form, the CDR3 reads TGTGCCAGCAGTTACGGTGGGCAGGCAAACACTGAAGCTTTCTTT.

This clone was detected only once. This sequence joins TRBV5-4 and TRBJ1-4; D remains unclear. Germline V gene sequence: CDR1 SGHNT, CDR2 YYREEE (reference sequence). There are 12 residues in the CDR3. Deletions cut 5 bases from V and 3 bases from J, with 5 bases between. CDR3 nucleotide sequence: TGTGCCAGCAGAGGCCCTAATGAAAAACTGTTTTTT. Translation: CASRGPNEKLFF. The entire variable domain, with the rest obtained from reference TRBV5-4 and TRBJ1-4, is as follows: ETGVTQSPTHLIKTRGQQVTLRCSSQSGHNTVSWYQQALGQGPQFIFQYYREEENGRGNFPPRFSGLQFPNYSSELNVNALELDDSALYLCASRGPNEKLFFGSGTQLSVL.

The chain employs TRBV21-1 and TRBJ2-7. TRBV21-1 is a known pseudogene. The CDR3 covers 11 residues. The CDR3 sequence: CAFRKGNEQYF. DNA of the CDR3: TGTGCCTTTCGGAAAGGAAACGAGCAGTACTTC.

This chain links TRBV5-5 with TRBJ2-3, with D possibly being TRBD1 or TRBD2 (6 bases each). The germline V and J ends were trimmed by 7 bases and 8 bases, with 20 bases remaining between them. CDR1 and CDR2 from the germline V gene are SGHKS and YYEKEE (reference sequence). This CDR3 is 14 amino acids long. In nucleotides, the CDR3 is TGTGCCAGCGCAATTTTATCGGGGGCCGGTACGCAGTATTTT. Protein product: CASAILSGAGTQYF.

The chain is built from TRBV7-9 and TRBJ2-3, with 10 bases lining up with TRBD1. Looked up from germline, CDR1 is SEHNR and CDR2 is FQNEAQ (reference sequence). V trimming: 5 bases; J trimming: 0 bases; junction bases outside the gene matches: 5. This CDR3 comprises 16 residues. CDR3 residues: CASSLAGQGSTDTQYF. For the CDR3, the DNA is TGTGCCAGCAGCCTCGCGGGACAGGGGAGCACAGATACGCAGTATTTT.

The chain couples TRBV24-1 to TRBJ2-1, with D perhaps matching TRBD1 or TRBD2 (5 bases each). The CDR3 is 16 residues long. Germline assignment: CDR1 KGHDR and CDR2 SFDVKD. The V end lost 3 bases, the J end lost 0 bases, and 11 bases lay between the germline ends. The CDR3 DNA follows: TGTGCCACCAGTGATCCGGGACGGAGCTCCTACAATGAGCAGTTCTTC. This sequence encodes CATSDPGRSSYNEQFF.

The V gene is TRBV9, the J gene TRBJ2-3; D is uncertain. CDR1 SGDLS and CDR2 YYNGEE come from the germline V gene. This CDR3 has 15 residues. Deletions cut 3 bases from V and 1 base from J, with 12 bases between. CDR3 loop: CASSARGVGTDTQYF. The DNA of the CDR3 is TGTGCCAGCAGCGCCCGTGGAGTCGGCACAGATACGCAGTATTTT.

J is TRBJ2-2 and V is TRBV30, with D perhaps matching TRBD1 (6 bases). The V end was cut by 4 bases, the J end by 0 bases, with 18 bases between. This CDR3 comprises 17 residues. Germline assignment: CDR1 GTSNPN and CDR2 SVGIG (reference sequence). The CDR3 DNA follows: TGTGCCTGGATCCCCCCTAGGGGGACGCCGAACACCGGGGAGCTGTTTTTT. This encodes CAWIPPRGTPNTGELFF.

CDR3 amino acids: CASRDRTGGYTF. The CDR3 region has the DNA TGTGCCAGCAGGGATCGGACAGGCGGCTACACCTTC. The chain links TRBV5-4 to TRBJ1-2, with 7 bases lining up with TRBD1. Germline lookup yields CDR1 SGHNT and CDR2 YYREEE (reference sequence). The J segment lost 8 bases and the V segment lost 5 bases, leaving 6 bases of the junction unmatched. The CDR3 is 12 amino acids.

Only one count was recorded for this clone. The V call is TRBV5-1, the J call TRBJ1-2, with a tentative D call TRBD1 (6 bases). Trimming left V 0 bases short and J 10 bases short, with 13 bases between. CDR3 length equals 13 residues. CDR1 and CDR2 from the germline V gene are SGHRS and YFSETQ. CDR3 sequence reads: CASSLAGESSYTF. In DNA, the CDR3 is TGCGCCAGCAGCTTGGCAGGGGAGAGTTCCTACACCTTC.

The CDR3 is CASSRDGENSPLHF. CDR3 DNA sequence: TGTGCCAGCAGTAGGGACGGGGAGAATTCACCCCTCCACTTT. The V call is TRBV6-2 or TRBV6-3, the J call TRBJ1-6, with a weak D call TRBD1 (5 bases). Germline V gives CDR1 MNHEY, CDR2 SVGEGT. Trimming took off 5 bases at V and 7 bases at J, with 12 bases between the two ends. CDR3 size: 14 residues.

The V call is TRBV7-2, the J call TRBJ1-3; D uncertain. The CDR3 sequence is 14 residues long. The V end lost 5 bases, the J end lost 2 bases, and 10 bases lay between the germline ends. Germline loops: CDR1 SGHTA, CDR2 FQGNSA. The CDR3 nucleotides are TGTGCCAGCAGCCTTGTGGGGACTGGAAACACCATATATTTT. It yields the protein CASSLVGTGNTIYF.

The V call is TRBV3-1 (or the pseudogene TRBV3-2), the J call TRBJ1-5; D ambiguous. The CDR3 totals 15 residues. V lost 1 base and J lost 3, with 10 bases in between. CDR1 and CDR2 from the germline V gene are LGHDT and YNNKEL (reference sequence). CDR3 sequence reads: CASSQGGRTNQPQHF. The DNA for the CDR3 is TGTGCCAGCAGCCAAGGAGGTAGGACCAATCAGCCCCAGCATTTT.

This clone appeared once. J is TRBJ2-1 and V is TRBV9, with 9 bases that match TRBD2. V lost 0 bases, J lost 5 bases, and 9 bases stayed unmatched. CDR3 length: 17 amino acids. Germline V gene sequence: CDR1 SGDLS, CDR2 YYNGEE. CDR3 protein: CASSVEGGTSLHNEQFF. DNA for the CDR3: TGTGCCAGCAGCGTAGAGGGCGGGACTAGCCTTCACAATGAGCAGTTCTTC.

The chain employs TRBV5-1 and TRBJ2-2; D is possibly TRBD2 (6 bases). CDR1 is SGHRS, CDR2 YFSETQ, per germline. V was shortened by 0 bases and J by 1 base, with 10 bases between the two germline ends. This CDR3 spans 16 amino acids. The CDR3 sequence: CASSLVGGRNTGELFF. The CDR3 DNA follows: TGCGCCAGCAGCTTGGTAGGAGGGAGGAACACCGGGGAGCTGTTTTTT.

The chain employs TRBV9 and TRBJ2-1, with 8 bases that match TRBD2. J lost 3 bases, V lost 0 bases, and 5 bases had no gene match. Looked up from germline, CDR1 is SGDLS and CDR2 is YYNGEE. The CDR3 consists of 16 residues. The CDR3 region is CASSVVSGGVYNEQFF. In DNA, the CDR3 is TGTGCCAGCAGCGTAGTCAGCGGGGGAGTCTACAATGAGCAGTTCTTC.